These T cell receptor beta chains were read from a single sample in a study of T-cell memory formation after mild COVID-19. TCRdb re-called the 5' RACE reads through MiXCR, storing one row per CDR3 protein. The table has hundreds of thousands of distinct CDR3 sequences, 15% to 20% seen once; the top ten hold 20% to 25%. The sample comprised PBMCs or a T cell subset sorted from them (not recorded which). These receptors were obtained from a man between 18 and 35 years old who had mild COVID-19 (a few samples of this study predate the infection). Cell type and time point are not known. Each CDR3 is given with its conserved first and last residue. The D gene is left open where the match is weak. Some rows mark clone size as missing; the rest say once, few, many or name a class of expanded clone.

J gene,D gene,V gene,clone size,CDR3 protein,CDR3 DNA
TRBJ2-3,NA,TRBV6-5,NA,CASSSQRVYWDTQYF,TGTGCCAGCAGCAGCCAACGAGTCTACTGGGATACGCAGTATTTT
TRBJ1-1,NA,TRBV29-1,NA,CSVARQGNTEAFF,TGCAGCGTTGCCAGGCAGGGGAACACTGAAGCTTTCTTT
TRBJ2-7,NA,TRBV7-9,many,CASSFLGGVSSYEQYF,TGTGCCAGCAGCTTCCTGGGCGGTGTAAGCTCCTACGAGCAGTACTTC
TRBJ2-3,NA,TRBV4-2,NA,CASSHWDPREDTQYF,TGTGCCAGCAGCCACTGGGACCCACGGGAAGATACGCAGTATTTT
TRBJ1-1,TRBD1,TRBV6-5,NA,CASRDMTGNTEAFF,TGTGCCAGCAGGGATATGACAGGGAATACTGAAGCTTTCTTT
TRBJ1-4,NA,TRBV20-1,NA,CSAQGTNEKLFF,TGCAGTGCTCAGGGTACTAATGAAAAACTGTTTTTT
TRBJ1-5,NA,TRBV4-3,NA,CASSQSFSNQPQHF,TGCGCCAGCAGCCAGTCCTTTAGCAATCAGCCCCAGCATTTT
TRBJ1-1,NA,TRBV12-5,NA,CASGYTGSNTEAFF,TGTGCTAGTGGATATACAGGGAGCAACACTGAAGCTTTCTTT
TRBJ2-3,TRBD1,TRBV6-2/TRBV6-3,NA,CASSYSIFGTGGADTQYF,TGTGCCAGCAGTTACTCGATATTCGGGACAGGGGGGGCCGATACGCAGTATTTT
TRBJ2-2,NA,TRBV20-1,many,CSARSRATGELFF,TGCAGTGCTAGGAGTCGCGCCACCGGGGAGCTGTTTTTT
TRBJ2-1,TRBD1,TRBV7-2,NA,CASSTGQGDYNEQFF,TGTGCCAGCAGCACGGGACAGGGCGACTACAATGAGCAGTTCTTC
TRBJ1-5,NA,TRBV7-2,NA,CASSLGWNQPQHF,TGTGCCAGCAGCCTCGGGTGGAATCAGCCCCAGCATTTT
TRBJ1-5,NA,TRBV6-2/TRBV6-3,few,CASSYQYSNQPQHF,TGTGCCAGCAGTTACCAGTATAGCAATCAGCCCCAGCATTTT
TRBJ1-6,NA,TRBV4-3,NA,CASSQRPPGQASSYNSPLHF,TGCGCCAGCAGCCAACGACCGCCGGGGCAGGCGAGCTCCTATAATTCACCCCTCCACTTT
TRBJ1-2,NA,TRBV4-3,NA,CASSQDARGYTF,TGCGCCAGCAGCCAAGATGCGCGGGGCTACACCTTC
TRBJ2-3,TRBD2,TRBV3-1,NA,CASSQDIGLAAADTQYF,TGTGCCAGCAGCCAAGACATCGGACTAGCGGCCGCAGATACGCAGTATTTT
TRBJ2-2,NA,TRBV10-3,NA,CAISVPPRGELFF,TGTGCCATCAGTGTCCCCCCCCGTGGGGAGCTGTTTTTT
TRBJ2-3,TRBD2,TRBV7-2,NA,CASSVSGGMYTQYF,TGTGCCAGCAGCGTTAGCGGGGGCATGTATACGCAGTATTTT
TRBJ2-6,NA,TRBV4-3,many,CASSQDQKGPSGANVLTF,TGCGCCAGCAGCCAAGATCAGAAGGGACCCTCTGGGGCCAACGTCCTGACTTTC
TRBJ1-1,NA,TRBV12-3/TRBV12-4,NA,CASSRSDSSTEAFF,TGTGCCAGCAGTAGATCGGACAGTTCCACTGAAGCTTTCTTT
TRBJ2-7,NA,TRBV25-1,NA,CASSESRRYGDEQYF,TGTGCCAGCAGTGAGTCCCGCAGGTACGGGGACGAGCAGTACTTC
TRBJ1-2,NA,TRBV6-5,NA,CASSYSLLDYGYTF,TGTGCCAGCAGTTATAGTCTTTTGGATTATGGCTACACCTTC
TRBJ2-3,NA,TRBV4-1,NA,CASSPVEIAEDTQYF,TGCGCCAGCAGCCCCGTTGAAATAGCGGAAGATACGCAGTATTTT
TRBJ2-5,NA,TRBV29-1,NA,CSVGPAVLTQYF,TGCAGCGTTGGCCCGGCGGTGTTGACCCAGTACTTC
TRBJ1-1,NA,TRBV12-3/TRBV12-4,NA,CASLRGGANTEAFF,TGTGCCAGTCTACGAGGGGGGGCGAACACTGAAGCTTTCTTT
TRBJ1-2,TRBD1,TRBV6-5,NA,CASSYSPGQGARGYTF,TGTGCCAGCAGTTACTCGCCGGGACAGGGGGCGCGAGGCTACACCTTC
TRBJ1-5,NA,TRBV20-1,once,CSARDPNSNQPQHF,TGCAGTGCTAGAGATCCGAATAGCAATCAGCCCCAGCATTTT
TRBJ2-3,NA,TRBV7-6,few,CASSLRGGPLRSDTQYF,TGTGCCAGCAGCTTGAGGGGGGGGCCCCTTCGTTCGGATACGCAGTATTTT
TRBJ1-4,NA,TRBV12-3/TRBV12-4,NA,CASSLTTVNEKLFF,TGTGCCAGCAGCCTAACGACAGTAAATGAAAAACTGTTTTTT
TRBJ1-1,TRBD1,TRBV7-9,NA,CASSFGQGSAFF,TGTGCCAGCAGCTTCGGACAGGGCTCAGCTTTCTTT
TRBJ2-2,NA,TRBV5-6,many,CASSFGNPGELFF,TGTGCCAGCAGCTTCGGCAACCCCGGGGAGCTGTTTTTT
TRBJ1-2,NA,TRBV4-1,few,CASSQASHRGGYTF,TGCGCCAGCAGCCAAGCCTCCCATCGGGGCGGCTACACCTTC
TRBJ2-5,NA,TRBV7-2,few,CASSKPPRETQYF,TGTGCCAGCAGCAAGCCCCCACGAGAGACCCAGTACTTC
TRBJ1-5,NA,TRBV7-2,few,CASSPLGNQPQHF,TGTGCCAGCAGTCCTCTCGGGAATCAGCCCCAGCATTTT
TRBJ2-7,NA,TRBV18,many,CASSLTRGGPYEQYF,TGTGCCAGCTCACTCACCAGGGGAGGCCCCTACGAGCAGTACTTC
TRBJ1-1,NA,TRBV5-1,NA,CASSYSEGRGGTEAFF,TGCGCCAGCAGCTACAGTGAGGGAAGGGGAGGCACTGAAGCTTTCTTT
TRBJ2-5,TRBD1,TRBV7-9,few,CASSLRDRVLETQYF,TGTGCCAGCAGCCTCCGGGACAGGGTTTTGGAGACCCAGTACTTC
TRBJ1-1,TRBD1,TRBV6-5,NA,CASRGQPNTEAFF,TGTGCCAGCAGGGGACAGCCGAACACTGAAGCTTTCTTT
TRBJ2-1,NA,TRBV15,few,CATSIGYNEQFF,TGTGCCACCAGCATTGGCTACAATGAGCAGTTCTTC
TRBJ2-1,NA,TRBV7-2,NA,CASSRLPSSYNEQFF,TGTGCCAGCAGCCGTCTCCCGAGCTCCTACAATGAGCAGTTCTTC
TRBJ2-3,TRBD2,TRBV5-4,few,CASSDGLAQSTDTQYF,TGTGCCAGCAGCGACGGACTAGCGCAAAGCACAGATACGCAGTATTTT
TRBJ2-3,TRBD1,TRBV10-3,few,CANLTGGQRDTQYF,TGTGCCAACCTAACAGGGGGGCAGAGGGATACGCAGTATTTT
TRBJ2-6,TRBD1,TRBV7-9,many,CASSPGQGRSGANVLTF,TGTGCCAGCAGTCCGGGACAGGGAAGATCTGGGGCCAACGTCCTGACTTTC
TRBJ2-4,NA,TRBV15,NA,CATSRALAKNIQYF,TGTGCCACCAGCAGAGCTCTAGCCAAAAACATTCAGTACTTC